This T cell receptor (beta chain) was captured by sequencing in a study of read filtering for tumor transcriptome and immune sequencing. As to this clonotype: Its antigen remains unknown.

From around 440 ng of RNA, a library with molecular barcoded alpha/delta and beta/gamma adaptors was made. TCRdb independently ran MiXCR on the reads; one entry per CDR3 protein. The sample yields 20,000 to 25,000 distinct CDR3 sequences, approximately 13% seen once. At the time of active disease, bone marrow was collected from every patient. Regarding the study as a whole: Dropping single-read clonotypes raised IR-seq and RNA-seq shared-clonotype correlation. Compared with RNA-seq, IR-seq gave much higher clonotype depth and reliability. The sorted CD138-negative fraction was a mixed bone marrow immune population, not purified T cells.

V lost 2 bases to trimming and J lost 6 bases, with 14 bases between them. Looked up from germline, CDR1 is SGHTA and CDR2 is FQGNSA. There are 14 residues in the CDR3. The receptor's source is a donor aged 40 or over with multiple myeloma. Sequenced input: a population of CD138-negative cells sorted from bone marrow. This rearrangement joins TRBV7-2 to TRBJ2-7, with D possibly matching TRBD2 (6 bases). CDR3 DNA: TGTGCCAGCAGCTTACTTACGGGAGTTGGCGAGCAGTACTTC. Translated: CASSLLTGVGEQYF.